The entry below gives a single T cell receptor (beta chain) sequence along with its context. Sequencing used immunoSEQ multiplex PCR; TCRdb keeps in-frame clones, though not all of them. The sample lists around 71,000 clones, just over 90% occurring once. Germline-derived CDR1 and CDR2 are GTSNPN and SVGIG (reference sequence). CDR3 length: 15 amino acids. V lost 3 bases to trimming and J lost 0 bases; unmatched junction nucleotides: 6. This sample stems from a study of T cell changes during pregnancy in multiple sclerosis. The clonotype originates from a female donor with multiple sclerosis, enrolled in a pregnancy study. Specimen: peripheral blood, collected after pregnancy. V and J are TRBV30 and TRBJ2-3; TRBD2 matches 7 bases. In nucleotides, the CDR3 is TGTGCCTGGAGGAGGTGGGAGGGAAGCACAGATACGCAGTATTTT. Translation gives CAWRRWEGSTDTQYF.